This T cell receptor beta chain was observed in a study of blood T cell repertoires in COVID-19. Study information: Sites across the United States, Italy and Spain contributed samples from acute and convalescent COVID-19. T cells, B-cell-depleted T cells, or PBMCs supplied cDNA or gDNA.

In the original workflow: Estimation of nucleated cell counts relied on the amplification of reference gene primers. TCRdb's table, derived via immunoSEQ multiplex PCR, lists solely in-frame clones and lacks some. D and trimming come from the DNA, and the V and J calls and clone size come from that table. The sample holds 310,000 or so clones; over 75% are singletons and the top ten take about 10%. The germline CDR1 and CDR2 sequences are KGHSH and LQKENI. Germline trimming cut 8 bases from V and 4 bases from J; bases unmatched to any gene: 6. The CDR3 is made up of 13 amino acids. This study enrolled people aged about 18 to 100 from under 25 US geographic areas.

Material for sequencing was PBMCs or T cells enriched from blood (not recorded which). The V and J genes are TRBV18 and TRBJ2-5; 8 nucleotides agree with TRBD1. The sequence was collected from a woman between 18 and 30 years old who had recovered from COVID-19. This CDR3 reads CASRQGSGETQYF. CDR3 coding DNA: TGTGCCAGCCGACAGGGGTCCGGAGAGACCCAGTACTTC.